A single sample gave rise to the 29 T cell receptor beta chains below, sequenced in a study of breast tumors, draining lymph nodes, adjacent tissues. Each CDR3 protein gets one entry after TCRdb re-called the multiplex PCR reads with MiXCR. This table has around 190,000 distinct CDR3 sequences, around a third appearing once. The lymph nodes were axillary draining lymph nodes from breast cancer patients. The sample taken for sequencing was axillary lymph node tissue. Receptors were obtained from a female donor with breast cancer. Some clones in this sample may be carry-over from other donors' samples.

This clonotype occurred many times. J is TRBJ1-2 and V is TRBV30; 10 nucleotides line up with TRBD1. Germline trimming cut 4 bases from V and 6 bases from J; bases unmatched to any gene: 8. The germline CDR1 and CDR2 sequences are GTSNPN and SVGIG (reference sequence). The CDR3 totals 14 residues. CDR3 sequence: CAWNRQGAPDGYTF. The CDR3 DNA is TGTGCCTGGAATAGACAGGGGGCACCTGATGGCTACACCTTC.

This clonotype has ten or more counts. The CDR3 nucleotides read TGTGCCTGGAGTTATGCTAGGGATTCACCCCTCCACTTT. Its translation is CAWSYARDSPLHF. This chain uses TRBV30 with TRBJ1-6; D not resolved. Trimming took 2 bases from V and 8 from J, leaving 10 bases between them. CDR3 length equals 13 residues. Germline V gene sequence: CDR1 GTSNPN, CDR2 SVGIG (reference sequence).

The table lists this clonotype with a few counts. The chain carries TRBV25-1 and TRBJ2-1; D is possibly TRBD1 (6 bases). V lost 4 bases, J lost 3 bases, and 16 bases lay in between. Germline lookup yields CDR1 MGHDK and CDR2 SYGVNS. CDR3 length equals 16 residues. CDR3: CASSAPNTGFYNEQFF. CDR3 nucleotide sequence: TGTGCCAGCAGTGCTCCAAATACAGGGTTCTACAATGAGCAGTTCTTC.

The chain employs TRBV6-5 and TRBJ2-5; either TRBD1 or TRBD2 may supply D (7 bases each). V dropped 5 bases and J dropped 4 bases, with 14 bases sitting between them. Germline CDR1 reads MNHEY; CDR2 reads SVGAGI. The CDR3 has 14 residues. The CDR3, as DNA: TGTGCCAGCAGTGCCAGGGGGGGAGGAGAGACCCAGTACTTC. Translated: CASSARGGGETQYF.

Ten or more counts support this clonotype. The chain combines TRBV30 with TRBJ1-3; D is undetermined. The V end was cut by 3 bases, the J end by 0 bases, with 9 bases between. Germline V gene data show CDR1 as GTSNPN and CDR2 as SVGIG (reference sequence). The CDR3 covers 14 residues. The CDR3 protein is CAWSQDLSGNTIYF. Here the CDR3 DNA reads TGTGCCTGGAGCCAGGACCTCTCTGGAAACACCATATATTTT.

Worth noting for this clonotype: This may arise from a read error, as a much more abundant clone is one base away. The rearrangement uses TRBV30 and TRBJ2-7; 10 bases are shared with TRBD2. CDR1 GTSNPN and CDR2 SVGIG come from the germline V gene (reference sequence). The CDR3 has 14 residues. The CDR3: CAWTGGLADYERYF. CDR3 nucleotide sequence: TGTGCCTGGACCGGAGGACTAGCGGACTACGAGCGGTACTTC.

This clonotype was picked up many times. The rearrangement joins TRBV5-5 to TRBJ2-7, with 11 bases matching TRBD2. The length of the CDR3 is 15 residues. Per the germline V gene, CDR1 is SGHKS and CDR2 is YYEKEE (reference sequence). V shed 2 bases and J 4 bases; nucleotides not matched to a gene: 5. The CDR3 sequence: CASSFSIAGGYEQYF. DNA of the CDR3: TGTGCCAGCAGCTTCTCGATAGCGGGAGGGTACGAGCAGTACTTC.

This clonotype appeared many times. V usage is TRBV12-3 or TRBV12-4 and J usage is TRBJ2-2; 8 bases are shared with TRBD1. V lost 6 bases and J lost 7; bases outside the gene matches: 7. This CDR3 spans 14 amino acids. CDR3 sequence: CASSLTGGGGELFF. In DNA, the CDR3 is TGTGCCAGCAGCCTCACAGGGGGAGGCGGGGAGCTGTTTTTT.

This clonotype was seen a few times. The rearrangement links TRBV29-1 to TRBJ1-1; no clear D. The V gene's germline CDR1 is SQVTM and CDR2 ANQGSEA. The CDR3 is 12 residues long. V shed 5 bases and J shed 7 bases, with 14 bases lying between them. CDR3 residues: CSVLDREIEAFF. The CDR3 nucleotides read TGCAGCGTTCTCGACCGCGAGATTGAAGCTTTCTTT.

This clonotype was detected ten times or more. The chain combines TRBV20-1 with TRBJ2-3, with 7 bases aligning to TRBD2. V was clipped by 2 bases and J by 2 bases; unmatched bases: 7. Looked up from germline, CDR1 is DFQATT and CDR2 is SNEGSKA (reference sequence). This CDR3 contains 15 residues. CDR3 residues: CSARNRLAYTDTQYF. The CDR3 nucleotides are TGCAGTGCTAGAAACCGACTAGCTTACACAGATACGCAGTATTTT.

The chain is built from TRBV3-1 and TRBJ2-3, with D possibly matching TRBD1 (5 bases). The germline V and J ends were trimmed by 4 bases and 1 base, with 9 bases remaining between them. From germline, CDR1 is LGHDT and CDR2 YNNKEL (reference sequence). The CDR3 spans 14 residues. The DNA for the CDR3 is TGTGCCAGCAGCCTCTGGACACGCACAGATACGCAGTATTTT. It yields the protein CASSLWTRTDTQYF.

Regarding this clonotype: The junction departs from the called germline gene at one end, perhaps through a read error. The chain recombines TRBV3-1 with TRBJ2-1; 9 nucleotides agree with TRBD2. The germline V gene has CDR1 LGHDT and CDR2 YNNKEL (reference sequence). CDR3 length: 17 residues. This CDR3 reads CPSSGTSGPYSYNEQFF. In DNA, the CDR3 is TGTCCCAGCAGCGGAACTAGCGGGCCTTACTCCTACAATGAGCAGTTCTTC.

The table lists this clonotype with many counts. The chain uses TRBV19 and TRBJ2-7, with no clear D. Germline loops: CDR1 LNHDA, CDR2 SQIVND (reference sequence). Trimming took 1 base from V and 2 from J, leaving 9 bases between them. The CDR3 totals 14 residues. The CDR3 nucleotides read TGTGCCAGTAGTATAGGTGGAATAGCCTACGAGCAGTACTTC. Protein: CASSIGGIAYEQYF.

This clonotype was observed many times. The CDR3 loop reads CSARDGRDEKLFF. The CDR3, as DNA: TGCAGTGCTAGAGATGGGAGAGATGAAAAACTGTTTTTT. This chain connects TRBV20-1 to TRBJ1-4; D remains ambiguous. This CDR3 comprises 13 residues. Looked up from germline, CDR1 is DFQATT and CDR2 is SNEGSKA (reference sequence). Trimming shortened V by 0 bases and J by 6 bases, and 8 bases separated the two germline ends.

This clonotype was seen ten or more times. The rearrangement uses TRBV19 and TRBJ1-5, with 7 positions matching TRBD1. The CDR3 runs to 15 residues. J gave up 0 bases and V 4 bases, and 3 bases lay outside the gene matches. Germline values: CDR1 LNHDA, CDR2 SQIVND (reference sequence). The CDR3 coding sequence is TGTGCCAGTAGTACTACAGGGGATAGCAATCAGCCCCAGCATTTT. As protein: CASSTTGDSNQPQHF.

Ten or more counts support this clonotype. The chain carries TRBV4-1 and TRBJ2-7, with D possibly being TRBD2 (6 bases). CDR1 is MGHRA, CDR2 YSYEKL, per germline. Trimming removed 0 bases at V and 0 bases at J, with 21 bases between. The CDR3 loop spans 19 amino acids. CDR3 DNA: TGCGCCAGCAGCCAAGATGGGGCTGGGTGGGGGGATAACTCCTACGAGCAGTACTTC. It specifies CASSQDGAGWGDNSYEQYF.

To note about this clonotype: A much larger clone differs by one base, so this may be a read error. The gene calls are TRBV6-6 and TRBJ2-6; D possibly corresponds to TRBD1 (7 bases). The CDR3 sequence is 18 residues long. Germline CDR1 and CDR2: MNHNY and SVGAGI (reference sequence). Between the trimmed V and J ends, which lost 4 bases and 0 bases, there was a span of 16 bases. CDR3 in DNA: TGTGCCAGCAGTTGCGGAGGCAGGGGGGACTCTGGGGCCAACGTCCTGACTTTC. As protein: CASSCGGRGDSGANVLTF.

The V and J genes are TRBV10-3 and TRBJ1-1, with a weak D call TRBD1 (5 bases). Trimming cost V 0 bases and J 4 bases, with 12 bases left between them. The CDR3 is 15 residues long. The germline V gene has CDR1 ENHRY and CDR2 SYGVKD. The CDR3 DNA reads TGTGCCATCAGTGAGTCCAGAGGGGTGGCCACTGAAGCTTTCTTT. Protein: CAISESRGVATEAFF.

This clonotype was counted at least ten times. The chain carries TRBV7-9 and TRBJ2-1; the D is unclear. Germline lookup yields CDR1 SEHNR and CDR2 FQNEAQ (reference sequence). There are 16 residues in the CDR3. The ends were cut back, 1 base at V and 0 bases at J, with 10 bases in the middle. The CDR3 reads CASSLGYGSSYNEQFF. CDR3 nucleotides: TGTGCCAGCAGCTTAGGGTACGGAAGCTCCTACAATGAGCAGTTCTTC.

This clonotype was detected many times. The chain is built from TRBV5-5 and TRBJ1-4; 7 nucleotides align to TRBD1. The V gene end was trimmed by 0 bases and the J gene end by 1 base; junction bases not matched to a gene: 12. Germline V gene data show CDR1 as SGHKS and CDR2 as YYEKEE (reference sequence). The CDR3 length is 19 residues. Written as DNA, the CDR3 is TGTGCCAGCAGCTTGGAAGGGGGCGTTCGCGTGCTAACTAATGAAAAACTGTTTTTT. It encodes CASSLEGGVRVLTNEKLFF.

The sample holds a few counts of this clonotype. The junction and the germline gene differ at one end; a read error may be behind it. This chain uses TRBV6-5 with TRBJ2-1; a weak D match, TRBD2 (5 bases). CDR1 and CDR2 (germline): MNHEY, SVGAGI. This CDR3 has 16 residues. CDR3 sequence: CASSHSGPHRRNEQFF. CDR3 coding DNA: TGTGCCAGCAGTCACTCTGGTCCCCACCGGAGGAATGAGCAGTTCTTC.

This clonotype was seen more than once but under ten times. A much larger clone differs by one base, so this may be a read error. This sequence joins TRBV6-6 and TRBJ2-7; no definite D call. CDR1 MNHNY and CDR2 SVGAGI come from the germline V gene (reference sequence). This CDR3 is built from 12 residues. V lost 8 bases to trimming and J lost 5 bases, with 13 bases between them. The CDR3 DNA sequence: TGTGCCAGCGGGCGGCTTAAGGACGAGCAGTACTTC. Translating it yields CASGRLKDEQYF.

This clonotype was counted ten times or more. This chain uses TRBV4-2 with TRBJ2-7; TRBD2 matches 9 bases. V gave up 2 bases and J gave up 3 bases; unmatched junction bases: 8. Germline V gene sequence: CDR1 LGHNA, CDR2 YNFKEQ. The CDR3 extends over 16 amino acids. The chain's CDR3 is CASSQTIAGVSYEQYF. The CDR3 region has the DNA TGTGCCAGCAGCCAAACAATAGCGGGAGTAAGCTACGAGCAGTACTTC.

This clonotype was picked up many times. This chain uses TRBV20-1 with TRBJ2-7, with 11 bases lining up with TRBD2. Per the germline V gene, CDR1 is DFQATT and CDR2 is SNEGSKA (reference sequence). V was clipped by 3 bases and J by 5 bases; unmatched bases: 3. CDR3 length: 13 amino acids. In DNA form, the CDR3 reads TGCAGTGCTAGCCCTAGCGGGAGGAACGAGCAGTACTTC. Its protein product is CSASPSGRNEQYF.

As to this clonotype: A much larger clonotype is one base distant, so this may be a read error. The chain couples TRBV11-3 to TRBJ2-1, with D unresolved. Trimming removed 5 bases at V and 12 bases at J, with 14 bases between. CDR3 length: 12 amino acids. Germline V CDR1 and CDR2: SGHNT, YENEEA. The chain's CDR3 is CASSRVSDAQFF. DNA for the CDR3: TGTGCCAGCAGCCGGGTCTCGGATGCGCAGTTCTTC.

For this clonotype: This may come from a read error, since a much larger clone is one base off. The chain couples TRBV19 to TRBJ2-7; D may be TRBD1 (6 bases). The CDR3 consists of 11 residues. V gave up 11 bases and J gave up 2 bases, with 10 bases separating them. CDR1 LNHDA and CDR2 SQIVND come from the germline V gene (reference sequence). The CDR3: CAGGTTYEQYF. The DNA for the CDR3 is TGTGCCGGTGGGACAACCTACGAGCAGTACTTC.

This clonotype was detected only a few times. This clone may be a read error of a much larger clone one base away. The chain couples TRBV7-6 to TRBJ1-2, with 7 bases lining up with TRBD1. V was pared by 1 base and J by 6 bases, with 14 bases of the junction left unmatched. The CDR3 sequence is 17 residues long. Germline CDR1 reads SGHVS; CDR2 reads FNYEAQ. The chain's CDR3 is CASSLVGTDICGDGYTF. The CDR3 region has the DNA TGTGCCAGCAGCTTAGTGGGGACAGATATTTGCGGGGATGGCTACACCTTC. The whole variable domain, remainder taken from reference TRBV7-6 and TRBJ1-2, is GAGVSQSPRYKVTKRGQDVALRCDPISGHVSLYWYRQALGQGPEFLTYFNYEAQQDKSGLPNDRFSAERPEGSISTLTIQRTEQRDSAMYRCASSLVGTDICGDGYTFGSGTRLTVV.

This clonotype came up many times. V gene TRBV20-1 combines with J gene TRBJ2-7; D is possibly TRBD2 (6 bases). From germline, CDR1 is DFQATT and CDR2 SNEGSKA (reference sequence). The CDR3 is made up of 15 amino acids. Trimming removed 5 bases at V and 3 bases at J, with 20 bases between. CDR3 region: CSAEKPRDSLYEQYF. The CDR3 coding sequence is TGCAGTGCTGAGAAACCTCGGGACTCCCTCTACGAGCAGTACTTC.

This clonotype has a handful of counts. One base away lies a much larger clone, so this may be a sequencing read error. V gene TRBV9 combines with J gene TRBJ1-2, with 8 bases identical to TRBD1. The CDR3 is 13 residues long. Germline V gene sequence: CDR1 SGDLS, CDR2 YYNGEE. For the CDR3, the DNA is TGTGCCAGCAGGCTAGGACAGGGTGATGGCTACATCTTC. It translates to CASRLGQGDGYIF.